This T cell receptor (beta chain) emerged from a study of OX40 agonist ivuxolimab in advanced cancers. The ends lost 6 bases at V and 6 bases at J; junction bases unmatched: 8. This CDR3 contains 14 residues. The germline gives CDR1 MDHEN, CDR2 SYDVKM. Patients with a history of autoimmune disease or on systemic immunosuppression were excluded. Here immunoSEQ multiplex PCR was the method, and the copy in TCRdb shows in-frame clones only, minus some. Among approximately 71,000 clones listed, about four fifths were seen once. The V call is TRBV28, the J call TRBJ2-3, with 8 positions matching TRBD1. Here the sequenced sample was CD4+ or CD8+ T cells sorted from blood, taken in a trial of the OX40 agonist ivuxolimab. This TCR was sampled from an adult with an advanced solid tumor such as melanoma, head and neck, liver or kidney cancer. The CDR3 here is CASSSGGSVDTQYF. Written as DNA, the CDR3 is TGTGCCAGCAGCTCAGGGGGCTCGGTTGATACGCAGTATTTT.